This entry is about one TCR beta chain. Antigen: not known. These data are taken from a study of T cells in Graves' hyperthyroidism and ophthalmopathy. Findings of the study overall: Most clonotypes expanded in thyroid above 0.001 were likewise present in blood.

The CDR3 regions of TCR beta were amplified from RNA transcripts. TCR CDR3 regions were first amplified by RT-PCR with HTBI primers. TCRdb reanalysed the multiplex PCR reads using MiXCR and keeps one entry per CDR3 protein. The profile covers fewer than 700,000 distinct CDR3 sequences, with approximately 17% appearing a single time and 17% taken by the ten largest. The clonotype was recovered from a woman younger than 30 with Graves' ophthalmopathy. The sample taken for sequencing was blood.

Here the CDR3 reads CATVDRIYGYTF. The CDR3 coding sequence is TGTGCCACCGTAGACAGAATCTATGGCTACACCTTC. This sequence joins TRBV10-3 and TRBJ1-2, with D possibly being TRBD1 (5 bases). Trimming took 10 bases from V and 4 from J, leaving 13 bases between them. CDR1 ENHRY and CDR2 SYGVKD come from the germline V gene. The CDR3 loop spans 12 amino acids.